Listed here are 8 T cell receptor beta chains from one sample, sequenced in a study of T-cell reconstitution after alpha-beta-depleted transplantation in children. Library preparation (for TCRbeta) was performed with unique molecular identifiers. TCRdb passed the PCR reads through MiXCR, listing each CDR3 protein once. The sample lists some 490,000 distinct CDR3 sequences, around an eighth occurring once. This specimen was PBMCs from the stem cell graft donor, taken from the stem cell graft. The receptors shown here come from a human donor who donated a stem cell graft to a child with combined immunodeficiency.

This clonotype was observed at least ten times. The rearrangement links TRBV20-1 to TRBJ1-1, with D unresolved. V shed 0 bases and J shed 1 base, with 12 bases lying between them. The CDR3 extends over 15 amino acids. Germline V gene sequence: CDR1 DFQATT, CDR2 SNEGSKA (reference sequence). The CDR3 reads CSARDPQTQNTEAFF. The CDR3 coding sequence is TGCAGTGCTAGAGACCCCCAGACACAGAACACTGAAGCTTTCTTT.

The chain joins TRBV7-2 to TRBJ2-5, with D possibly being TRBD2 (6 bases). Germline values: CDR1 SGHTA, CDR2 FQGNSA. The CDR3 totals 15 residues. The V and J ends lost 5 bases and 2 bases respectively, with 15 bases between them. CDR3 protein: CASSRLSGWQETQYF. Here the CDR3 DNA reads TGTGCCAGCAGCCGCCTTAGCGGATGGCAAGAGACCCAGTACTTC.

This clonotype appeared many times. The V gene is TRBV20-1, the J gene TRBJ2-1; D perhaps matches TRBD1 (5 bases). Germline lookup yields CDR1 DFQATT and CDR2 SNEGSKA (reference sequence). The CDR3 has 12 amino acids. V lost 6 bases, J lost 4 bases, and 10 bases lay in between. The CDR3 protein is CSATDRYNEQFF. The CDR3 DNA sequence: TGCAGTGCCACCGACAGATACAATGAGCAGTTCTTC.

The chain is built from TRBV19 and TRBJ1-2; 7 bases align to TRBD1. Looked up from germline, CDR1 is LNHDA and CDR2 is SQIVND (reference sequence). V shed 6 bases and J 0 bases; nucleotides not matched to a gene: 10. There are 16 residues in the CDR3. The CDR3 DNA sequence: TGTGCCAGTAGCCCGGACAGGTGGACTCCTAACTATGGCTACACCTTC. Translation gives CASSPDRWTPNYGYTF.

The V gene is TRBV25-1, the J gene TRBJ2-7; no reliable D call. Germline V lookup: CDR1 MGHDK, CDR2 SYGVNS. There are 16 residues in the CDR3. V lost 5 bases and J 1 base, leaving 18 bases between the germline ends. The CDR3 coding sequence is TGTGCCAGCAGTCATTTTATGGTTCTGCGATCCTACGAGCAGTACTTC. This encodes CASSHFMVLRSYEQYF.

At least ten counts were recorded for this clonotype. The CDR3 spells CASSRQGVGNEQFF. The CDR3 coding sequence is TGCGCCAGCAGCCGACAGGGGGTGGGGAATGAGCAGTTCTTC. V usage is TRBV5-1 and J usage is TRBJ2-1, with 9 bases aligning to TRBD1. V was pared by 4 bases and J by 7 bases, with 6 bases of the junction left unmatched. This CDR3 contains 14 residues. Germline CDR1 is SGHRS and CDR2 is YFSETQ.

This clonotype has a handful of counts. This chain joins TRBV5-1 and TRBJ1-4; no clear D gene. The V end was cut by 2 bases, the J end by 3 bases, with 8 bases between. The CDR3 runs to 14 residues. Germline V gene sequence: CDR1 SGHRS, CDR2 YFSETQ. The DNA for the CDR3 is TGCGCCAGCAGCTTATATGGCTCTAATGAAAAACTGTTTTTT. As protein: CASSLYGSNEKLFF.

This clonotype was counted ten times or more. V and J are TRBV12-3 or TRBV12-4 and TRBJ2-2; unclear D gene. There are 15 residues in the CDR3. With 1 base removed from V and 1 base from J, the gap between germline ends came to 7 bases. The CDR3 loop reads CASSLGARNTGELFF. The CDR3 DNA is TGTGCCAGCAGTTTAGGGGCACGGAACACCGGGGAGCTGTTTTTT.